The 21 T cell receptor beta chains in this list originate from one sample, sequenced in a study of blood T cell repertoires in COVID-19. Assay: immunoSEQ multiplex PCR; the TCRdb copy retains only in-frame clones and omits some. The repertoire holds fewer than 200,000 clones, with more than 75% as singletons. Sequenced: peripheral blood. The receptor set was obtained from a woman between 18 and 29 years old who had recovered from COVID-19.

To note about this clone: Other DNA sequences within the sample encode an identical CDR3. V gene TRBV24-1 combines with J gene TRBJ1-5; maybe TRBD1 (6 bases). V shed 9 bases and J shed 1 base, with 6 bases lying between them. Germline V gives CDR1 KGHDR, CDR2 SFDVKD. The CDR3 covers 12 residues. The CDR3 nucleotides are TGTGCCACCGGACAGAGCAATCAGCCCCAGCATTTT. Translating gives CATGQSNQPQHF.

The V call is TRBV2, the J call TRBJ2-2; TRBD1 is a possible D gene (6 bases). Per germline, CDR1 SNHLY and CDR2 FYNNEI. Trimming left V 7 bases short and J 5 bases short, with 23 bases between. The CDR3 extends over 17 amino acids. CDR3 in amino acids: CASNQDSGLSGTGELFF. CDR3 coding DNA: TGTGCCAGCAACCAGGACAGCGGATTATCGGGGACCGGGGAGCTGTTTTTT.

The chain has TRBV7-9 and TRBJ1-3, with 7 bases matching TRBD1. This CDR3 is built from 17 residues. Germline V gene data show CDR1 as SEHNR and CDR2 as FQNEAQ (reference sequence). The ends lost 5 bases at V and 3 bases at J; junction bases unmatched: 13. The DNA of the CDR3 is TGTGCCAGCAGCAACGCTATGGCAGGGGGAAATGGAAACACCATATATTTT. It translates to CASSNAMAGGNGNTIYF.

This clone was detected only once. This CDR3 is CASSPPGKRWQYV. For the CDR3, the DNA is TGTGCCAGCTCACCACCGGGCAAACGGTGGCAGTACGTC. The V call is TRBV18, the J call TRBJ2-7; no clear D. This CDR3 spans 13 amino acids. The V gene lost 0 bases and the J gene lost 9 bases, with 12 bases spanning the gap. CDR1 and CDR2 (germline): KGHSH, LQKENI.

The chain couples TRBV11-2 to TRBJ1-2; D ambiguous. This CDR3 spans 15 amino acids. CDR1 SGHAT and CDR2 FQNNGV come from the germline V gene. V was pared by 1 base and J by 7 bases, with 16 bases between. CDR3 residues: CASSLAPWLGGGYTF. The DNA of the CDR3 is TGTGCCAGCAGCTTAGCTCCATGGCTAGGTGGTGGCTACACCTTC.

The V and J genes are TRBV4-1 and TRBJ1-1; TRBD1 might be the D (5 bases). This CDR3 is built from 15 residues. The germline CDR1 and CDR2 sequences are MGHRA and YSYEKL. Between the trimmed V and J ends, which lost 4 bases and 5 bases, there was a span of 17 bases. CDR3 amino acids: CASSRLGLPGTEAFF. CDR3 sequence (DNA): TGCGCCAGCAGCCGTTTAGGCCTTCCAGGGACTGAAGCTTTCTTT.

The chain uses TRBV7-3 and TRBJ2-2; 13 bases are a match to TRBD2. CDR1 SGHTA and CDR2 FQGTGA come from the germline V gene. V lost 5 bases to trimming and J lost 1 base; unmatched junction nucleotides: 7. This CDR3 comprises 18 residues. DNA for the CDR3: TGTGCCAGCAGCCGACTAGCGGGGGGCCGGAAGAACACCGGGGAGCTGTTTTTT. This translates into CASSRLAGGRKNTGELFF.

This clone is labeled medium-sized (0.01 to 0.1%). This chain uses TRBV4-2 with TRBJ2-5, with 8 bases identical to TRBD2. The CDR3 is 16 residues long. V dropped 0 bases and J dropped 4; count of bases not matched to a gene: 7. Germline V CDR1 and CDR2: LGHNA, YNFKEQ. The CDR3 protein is CASSQDHGAGGETQYF. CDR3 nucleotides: TGTGCCAGCAGCCAAGATCATGGGGCGGGAGGAGAGACCCAGTACTTC.

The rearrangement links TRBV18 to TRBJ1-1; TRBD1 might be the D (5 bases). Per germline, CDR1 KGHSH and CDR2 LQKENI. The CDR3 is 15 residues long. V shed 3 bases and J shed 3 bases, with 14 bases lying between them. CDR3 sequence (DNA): TGTGCCAGCTCACCCGTCCATGCGGGGGACACTGAAGCTTTCTTT. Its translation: CASSPVHAGDTEAFF.

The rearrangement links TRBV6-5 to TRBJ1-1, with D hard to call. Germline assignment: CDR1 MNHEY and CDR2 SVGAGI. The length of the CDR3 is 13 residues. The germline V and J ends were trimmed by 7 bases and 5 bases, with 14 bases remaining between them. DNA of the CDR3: TGTGCCAGCACTGGTACCAGACAAACTGAAGCTTTCTTT. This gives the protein CASTGTRQTEAFF.

CDR3 nucleotides: TGTGCCATCAGTGAGTCGTCTACTGAAGCTTTCTTT. Protein: CAISESSTEAFF. The chain uses TRBV10-3 and TRBJ1-1; no reliable D call. From germline, CDR1 is ENHRY and CDR2 SYGVKD. CDR3 length: 12 amino acids. The ends were cut back, 0 bases at V and 5 bases at J, with 4 bases in the middle.

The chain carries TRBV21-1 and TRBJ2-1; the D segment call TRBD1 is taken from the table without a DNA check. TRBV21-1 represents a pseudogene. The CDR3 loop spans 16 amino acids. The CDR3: CAGTPGQGGLIDEQFF. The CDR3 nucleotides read TGTGCCGGCACGCCGGGACAGGGGGGACTAATTGATGAGCAGTTCTTC.

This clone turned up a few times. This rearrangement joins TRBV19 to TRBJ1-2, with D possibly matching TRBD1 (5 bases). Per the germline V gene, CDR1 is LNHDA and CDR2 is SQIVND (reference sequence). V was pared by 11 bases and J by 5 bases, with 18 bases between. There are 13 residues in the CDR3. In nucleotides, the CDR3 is TGTGCCTCACAACAAGAAAAGGGGTATGGCTACACCTTC. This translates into CASQQEKGYGYTF.

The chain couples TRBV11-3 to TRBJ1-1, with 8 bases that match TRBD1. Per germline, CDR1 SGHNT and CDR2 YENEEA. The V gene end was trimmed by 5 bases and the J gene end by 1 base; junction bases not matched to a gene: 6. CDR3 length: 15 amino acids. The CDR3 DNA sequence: TGTGCCAGCAGCCTATTACAGGGGGAGAACACTGAAGCTTTCTTT. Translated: CASSLLQGENTEAFF.

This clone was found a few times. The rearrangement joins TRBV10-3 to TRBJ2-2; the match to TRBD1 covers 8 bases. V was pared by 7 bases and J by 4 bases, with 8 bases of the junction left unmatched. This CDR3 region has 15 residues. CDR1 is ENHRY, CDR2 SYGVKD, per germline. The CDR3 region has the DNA TGTGCCATCAAATCGACAGGGGATAGCACCGGGGAGCTGTTTTTT. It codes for CAIKSTGDSTGELFF.

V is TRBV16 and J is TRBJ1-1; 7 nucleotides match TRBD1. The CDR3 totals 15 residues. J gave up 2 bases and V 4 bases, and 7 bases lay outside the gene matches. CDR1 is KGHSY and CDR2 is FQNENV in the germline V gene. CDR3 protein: CASSRPDRLNTEAFF. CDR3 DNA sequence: TGTGCCAGCAGCCGCCCGGACAGGCTTAACACTGAAGCTTTCTTT.

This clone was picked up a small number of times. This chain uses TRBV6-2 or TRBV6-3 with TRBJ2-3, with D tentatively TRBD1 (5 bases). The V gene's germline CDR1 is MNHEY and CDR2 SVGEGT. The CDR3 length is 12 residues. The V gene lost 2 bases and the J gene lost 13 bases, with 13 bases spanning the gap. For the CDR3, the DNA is TGTGCCAGCAGTTACGGGTCAGGGTTGGAGTATTTT. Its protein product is CASSYGSGLEYF.

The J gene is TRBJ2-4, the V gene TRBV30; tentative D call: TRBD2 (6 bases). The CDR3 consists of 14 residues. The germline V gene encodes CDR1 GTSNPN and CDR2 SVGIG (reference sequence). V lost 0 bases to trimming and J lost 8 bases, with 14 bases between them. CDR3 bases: TGTGCCTGGAGTGTAGGGGCCGGAGGGGACATTCAGTACTTC. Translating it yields CAWSVGAGGDIQYF. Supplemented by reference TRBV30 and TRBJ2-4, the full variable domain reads SQTIHQWPATLVQPVGSPLSLECTVEGTSNPNLYWYRQAAGRGLQLLFYSVGIGQISSEVPQNLSASRPQDRQFILSSKKLLLSDSGFYLCAWSVGAGGDIQYFGAGTRLSVL.

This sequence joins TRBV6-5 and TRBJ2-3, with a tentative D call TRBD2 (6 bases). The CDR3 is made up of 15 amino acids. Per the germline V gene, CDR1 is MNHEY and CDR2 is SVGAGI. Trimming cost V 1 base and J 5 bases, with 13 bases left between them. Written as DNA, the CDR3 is TGTGCCAGCAGTTACTTCGGGGGTGGCGGAGATACGCAGTATTTT. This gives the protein CASSYFGGGGDTQYF.

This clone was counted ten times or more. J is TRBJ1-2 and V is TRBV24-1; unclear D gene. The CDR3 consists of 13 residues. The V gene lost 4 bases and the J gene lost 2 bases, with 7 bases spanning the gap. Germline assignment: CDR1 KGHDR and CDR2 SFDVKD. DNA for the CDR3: TGTGCCACCAGTGAGTCACAGAACTATGGCTACACCTTC. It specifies CATSESQNYGYTF.

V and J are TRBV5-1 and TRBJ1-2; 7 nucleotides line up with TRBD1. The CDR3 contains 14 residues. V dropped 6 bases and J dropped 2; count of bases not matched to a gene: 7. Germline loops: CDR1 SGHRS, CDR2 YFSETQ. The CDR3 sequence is CASTQGQVNYGYTF. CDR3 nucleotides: TGCGCCAGCACCCAAGGACAGGTGAACTATGGCTACACCTTC.